This T cell receptor beta chain is drawn from a study of cytomegalovirus exposure and HLA in healthy donors. Assay used: immunoSEQ multiplex PCR; TCRdb lists only in-frame clones, some missing. This sample has 150,000 to 200,000 clones, with 86% found just once. This clonotype originated in a man aged 30 to 45 in good health and CMV-seropositive. The sequencing input was PBMCs.

CDR3: CASSPTGGIGSPQPQHF. The CDR3 nucleotides are TGTGCCAGCTCACCTACCGGGGGTATAGGGAGTCCCCAGCCCCAGCATTTT. The gene calls are TRBV18 and TRBJ1-5, with D tentatively TRBD1 (5 bases). The CDR3 totals 17 residues. Trimming cost V 3 bases and J 7 bases, with 22 bases left between them. From germline, CDR1 is KGHSH and CDR2 LQKENI.